This TCR beta chain is drawn from a study of blood T cell repertoires in COVID-19. Study details: Samples representing acute and convalescent COVID-19 were sourced from the United States, Italy and Spain. T cells, B-cell-depleted T cells, or PBMCs supplied cDNA or gDNA.

How the authors handled the data: Nucleated cell counts were estimated from reference gene primer amplification. The data were produced by immunoSEQ multiplex PCR, yet TCRdb's version contains in-frame clones alone and is incomplete. D and trimming come from the DNA, and the V and J calls and clone size come from that table. The sample lists about 66,000 clones, about nine tenths occurring once. The CDR3 spans 16 residues. V was trimmed by 5 bases and J by 5 bases, leaving 21 bases between them. CDR1 and CDR2 from the germline V gene are LNHDA and SQIVND (reference sequence). The sample consisted of peripheral blood. The J gene is TRBJ1-2, the V gene TRBV19, with D possibly being TRBD1 (5 bases). The sequence came from a woman between 70 and 85 years old with acute or convalescent COVID-19. The CDR3, as DNA: TGTGCCAGTAGTCTCAAGACGTCCGGGACTAGTTATGGCTACACCTTC. Translation gives CASSLKTSGTSYGYTF.